The T cell receptor beta chain described here comes from a study of molecular identifiers for immune sequencing clone quantification. Overall study findings and caveats: Clones with over 20 RNA copies captured over 99% of effector molecules but under 1% of naive ones. Identical barcode-sharing TCR molecules could lead to underestimated sizes for highly expanded clones.

Naive CD8 T cells were FACS-sorted by CD8+CD4-CCR7+CD45RA+ markers. The CDR3 totals 20 residues. V was trimmed by 3 bases and J by 0 bases, leaving 25 bases between them. Germline-derived CDR1 and CDR2 are SGDLS and YYNGEE. A few counts support this clonotype. Its specificity is not known. TCRdb re-derived calls from the PCR reads in MiXCR, one entry per CDR3 protein. The sample records 490,000 or so distinct CDR3 sequences, roughly 26% being singletons. The source is a human donor in good health. Some libraries in this study had Jurkat cell RNA spiked in. Sequenced: naive CD8+ T cells from blood, with Jurkat cell RNA spiked in. Regarding subset: FACS-sorted CD8+CD4-CCR7+CD45RA+ naive T cells. The rearrangement links TRBV9 to TRBJ2-1, with TRBD2 as a possible D gene (6 bases). DNA for the CDR3: TGTGCCAGCAGCGGGCCACCGGGACTCCGATCCCCGAGCTCCTACAATGAGCAGTTCTTC. Encoded protein: CASSGPPGLRSPSSYNEQFF.